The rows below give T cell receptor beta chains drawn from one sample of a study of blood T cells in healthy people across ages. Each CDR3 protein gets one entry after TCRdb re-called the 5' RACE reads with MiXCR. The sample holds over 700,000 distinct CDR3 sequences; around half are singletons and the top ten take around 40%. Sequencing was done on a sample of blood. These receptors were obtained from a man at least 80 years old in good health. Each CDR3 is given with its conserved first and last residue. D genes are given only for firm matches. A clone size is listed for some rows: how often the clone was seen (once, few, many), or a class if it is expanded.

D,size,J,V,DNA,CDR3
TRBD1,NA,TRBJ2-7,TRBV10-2,TGCGCCAGCAGTGTCGGCGCGACAGGGCGCGAGCAGTACTTC,CASSVGATGREQYF
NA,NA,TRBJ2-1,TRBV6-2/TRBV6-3,TGTGCCAGCAGTTACAACGCAGCCTACAATGAGCAGTTCTTC,CASSYNAAYNEQFF
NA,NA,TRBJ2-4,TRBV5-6,TGTGCCAGCAGTTTGGGTGAAGTACTAAAAAACATTCAGTACTTC,CASSLGEVLKNIQYF
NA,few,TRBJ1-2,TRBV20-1,TGCAGTGCTAGAGATTCAGACTACTATGGCTACACCTTC,CSARDSDYYGYTF
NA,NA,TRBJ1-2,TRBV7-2,TGTGCCAGCGGCTCGGGTGTTGGTGGCTACACCTTC,CASGSGVGGYTF
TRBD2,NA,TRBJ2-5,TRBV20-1,TGCAGTGCTAGCCCCCCCCGGCTAGCGGGGTGGGAGCAGTACTTC,CSASPPRLAGWEQYF
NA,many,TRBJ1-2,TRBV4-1,TGCGCCAGCAGCCCAACGCGGAGCACTAACTATGGCTACACCTTC,CASSPTRSTNYGYTF
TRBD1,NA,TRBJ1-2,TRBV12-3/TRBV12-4,TGTGCCAGCGGTAAAGACAGGGCCTATGGCTACACCTTC,CASGKDRAYGYTF
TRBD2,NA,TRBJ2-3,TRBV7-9,TGTGCCAGCAGCTTAGCCGGACTAGCGGGAGGAGGGGCAGATACGCAGTATTTT,CASSLAGLAGGGADTQYF
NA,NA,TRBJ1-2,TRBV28,TGTGCCAGCATGGGCCGGGACGGCGATGGCTACACCTTC,CASMGRDGDGYTF
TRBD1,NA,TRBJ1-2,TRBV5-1,TGCGCCAGCAGCCCCATCCTCGCAGGGGGCGCGGGCTACACCTTC,CASSPILAGGAGYTF
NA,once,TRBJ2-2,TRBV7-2,TGTGCCAGCAGCTTAGTGGGAAGGAACACCGGGGAGCTGTTTTTT,CASSLVGRNTGELFF
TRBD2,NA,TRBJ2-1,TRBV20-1,TGCAGTGCTTTGACTAGCGGGAGAACCTACAATGAGCAGTTCTTC,CSALTSGRTYNEQFF
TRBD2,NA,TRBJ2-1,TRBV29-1,TGCAGCGTTCGTAGCGGGGACCGGCCGTGGGGTGAGCAGTTCTTC,CSVRSGDRPWGEQFF
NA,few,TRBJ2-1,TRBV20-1,TGCAGTGCTAGATGGGGTAATGAGCAGTTCTTC,CSARWGNEQFF
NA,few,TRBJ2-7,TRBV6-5,TGTGCCAGCAGTTACCAAACCGGACCCTACGAGCAGTACTTC,CASSYQTGPYEQYF
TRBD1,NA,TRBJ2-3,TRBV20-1,TGCAGTGCTAGGCGGACAGGGGTTGTGTACGCGTATTTT,CSARRTGVVYAYF
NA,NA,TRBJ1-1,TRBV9,TGTGCCAGCAGCGCGTCGGGGGGTATGAACACTGAAGCTTTCTTT,CASSASGGMNTEAFF
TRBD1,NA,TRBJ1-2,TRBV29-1,TGCAGCGTCACTAGGACAGGGAGGGATGGCTACACCTTC,CSVTRTGRDGYTF
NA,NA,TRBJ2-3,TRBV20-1,TGCAGTGCTCCCGGCACAGGGTTAGGCACAGATACGCAGTATTTT,CSAPGTGLGTDTQYF
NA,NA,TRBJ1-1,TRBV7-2,TGTGCCAGCAGTCCCACCTTCAACGCTGAAGCTTTCTTT,CASSPTFNAEAFF
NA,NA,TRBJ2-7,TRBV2,TGTGCCAGCAGTGAATATGCTAGCTTGGGTGAGCAGTACTTC,CASSEYASLGEQYF
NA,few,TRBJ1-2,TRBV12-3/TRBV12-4,TGTGCCAGCAGTTTAGCGCAGCAGTATGGCTACACCTTC,CASSLAQQYGYTF
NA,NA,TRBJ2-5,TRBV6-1,TGTGCCAGCAGTGAAAGGGCAGGGCGGGAGACCCAGTACTTC,CASSERAGRETQYF
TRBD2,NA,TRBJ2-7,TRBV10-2,TGCGCCAGCAGTGAGAGGGCCAGACTAGCGGGACACTACGAGCAGTACTTC,CASSERARLAGHYEQYF
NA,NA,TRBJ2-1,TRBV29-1,TGCAGCGTTGAATTTTTCGAAGAGACCCAGTTCTTC,CSVEFFEETQFF
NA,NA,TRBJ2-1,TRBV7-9,TGTGCCAGCATTCCCCACAATGAGCAGTTCTTC,CASIPHNEQFF
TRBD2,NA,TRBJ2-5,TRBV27,TGTGCCACCATGATCATAGCGGGAGGAATCCGTAGGCAGTACTTC,CATMIIAGGIRRQYF
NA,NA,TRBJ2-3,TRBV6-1,TGTGCCAGCAGTGGGGGTCTGGGGGGGCACAGATACGCGTATTTT,CASSGGLGGHRYAYF
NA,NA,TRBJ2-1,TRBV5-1,TGCGCCAGCTTACCTCCCCCTGGGGGAGCAAGCGAGCAGTTCTTC,CASLPPPGGASEQFF
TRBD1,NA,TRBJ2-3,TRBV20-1,TGCAGTGCCACCGGGACAGGGGCTTCTGGAGATACGCAGTATTTT,CSATGTGASGDTQYF
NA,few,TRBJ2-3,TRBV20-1,TGCAGTGCTAGAAAAGACGGATACGCGTATTTT,CSARKDGYAYF
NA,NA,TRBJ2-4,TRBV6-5,TGTGCCAGCAGGTCCGGGACGGAGAGGGAGCAGTACTTC,CASRSGTEREQYF
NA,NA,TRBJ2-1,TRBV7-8,TGTGCCAGCAGCCTAAGGCGGGTCGGAAATGAGCAGTTCTTC,CASSLRRVGNEQFF
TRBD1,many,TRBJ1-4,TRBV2,TGTGCCAGCAGTGGGGACAGGGATGGGACTAATGAAAAACTGTTTTTT,CASSGDRDGTNEKLFF
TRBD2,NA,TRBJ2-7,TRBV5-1,TGCGCCAGCAGCCTACAGCGGGACGGCCCCTACGAGCAGTACTTC,CASSLQRDGPYEQYF
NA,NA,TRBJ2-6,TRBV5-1,TGCGCCAGCAGCCCCGGGACCTCCTCCGGGGCCAACGTCCTGACTTTC,CASSPGTSSGANVLTF
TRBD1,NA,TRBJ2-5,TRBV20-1,TGCAGTGCTAGAGTTCTGCAGGGGGCAGGGGAGACCCAGTACTTC,CSARVLQGAGETQYF
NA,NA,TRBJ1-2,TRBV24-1,TGTGCCACCAGTCCCCGATTCCAGGGGGGCTACACCTTC,CATSPRFQGGYTF
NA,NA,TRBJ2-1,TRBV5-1,TGCGCCAGCAGCTCGGATGGGACATCCTACAATGAGCAGTTCTTC,CASSSDGTSYNEQFF
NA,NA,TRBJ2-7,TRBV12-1,TGTGCCAGCAGCGGCCGACCAGGGAATATCTACGAGCAGTACTTC,CASSGRPGNIYEQYF
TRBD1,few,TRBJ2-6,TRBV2,TGTGCCAGCAGTGGTAGGACAGGCCGAAGCTCTGGGGCCAACGTCCTGACTTTC,CASSGRTGRSSGANVLTF
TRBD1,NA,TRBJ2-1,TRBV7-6,TGTGCCAGCAGCTTCGGAGGACAGGGCCACAATGAGCAGTTCTTC,CASSFGGQGHNEQFF
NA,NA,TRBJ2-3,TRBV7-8,TGTGCCAGCAGCTTAGGGGCGGGGAGGGACAGATACGCGTATTTT,CASSLGAGRDRYAYF
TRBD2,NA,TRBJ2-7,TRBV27,TGTGCCAGCAGTTCCTCCTACGGCGGGAGCTACGAGCAGTACTTC,CASSSSYGGSYEQYF
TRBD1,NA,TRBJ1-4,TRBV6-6,TGTGCCAGCAGTTACTCACAGGGGGCGAGTGAAAAACTGTTTTTT,CASSYSQGASEKLFF
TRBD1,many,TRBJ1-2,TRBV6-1,TGTGCCAGCAGTGAAGTTACCACCGGGACAGGCTATGGCTACACCTTC,CASSEVTTGTGYGYTF
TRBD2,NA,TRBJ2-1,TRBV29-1,TGCAGCGTTGAACTAGCGGTATACAATGAGCAGTTCTTC,CSVELAVYNEQFF
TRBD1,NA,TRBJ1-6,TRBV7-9,TGTGCCAGCAGGTCAGGGGGTGCCTCCTATAATTCACCCCTCCACTTT,CASRSGGASYNSPLHF
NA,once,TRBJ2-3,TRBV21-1,TGTGCCAGCAGCAAGCCTAGCGGGAGTTCAGATACGCAGTATTTT,CASSKPSGSSDTQYF
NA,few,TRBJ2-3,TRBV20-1,TGCAGTGCTGGATTCACAGATACGCAGTATTTT,CSAGFTDTQYF
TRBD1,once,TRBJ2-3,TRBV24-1,TGTGCCACCAGTGACCTGGGACAGGGGATTTCTAGCACAGATACGCAGTATTTT,CATSDLGQGISSTDTQYF
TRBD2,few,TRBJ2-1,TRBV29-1,TGCAGCGTTGATAGCGGGAGGGCCGGGCCCTACAATGAGCAGTTCTTC,CSVDSGRAGPYNEQFF
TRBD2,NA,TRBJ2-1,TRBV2,TGTGCCAGCAAACCGGGACTAGCAAGCGAGCAGTTCTTC,CASKPGLASEQFF